This T cell receptor (beta chain) was documented in a study of identical twins. Study-wide findings and caveats: Models predicted less out-of-frame TCR alpha sharing in monozygotic twins than was found.

The sample holds many counts of this clonotype. No antigen is known for it. The CDR3 sequence is 14 residues long. V was clipped by 0 bases and J by 3 bases, with 8 bases between them. Germline CDR1 LNHNV, CDR2 YYDKDF (reference sequence). cDNA carried unique molecular identifiers, and a universal primer site was added by template switching. Via MiXCR, TCRdb re-called the 5' RACE reads, giving one row per CDR3 protein. Here the sample spans 690,000 or so distinct CDR3 sequences, 8.5% to 9% being singletons. This sample was also put to use in a study of yellow fever vaccine responses in identical twins. As that study records: After vaccination, twins' T cell response reportedly seemed partly convergent, partly personalized.

The receptor was isolated from a woman under 30 in good health. V is TRBV15 and J is TRBJ2-5, with D perhaps TRBD2 (5 bases). The source material was PBMCs. The CDR3 sequence: CATSRDLAEETQYF. Written as DNA, the CDR3 is TGTGCCACCAGCAGAGACCTAGCTGAAGAGACCCAGTACTTC. The full variable domain, its missing parts supplied by reference TRBV15 and TRBJ2-5, is DAMVIQNPRYQVTQFGKPVTLSCSQTLNHNVMYWYQQKSSQAPKLLFHYYDKDFNNEADTPDNFQSRRPNTSFCFLDIRSPGLGDTAMYLCATSRDLAEETQYFGPGTRLLVL.